The 8 T cell receptor beta chains below were found in one sample sequenced in a study of Graves' ophthalmopathy and Graves' hyperthyroidism. Amplification of the TCR beta CDR3 regions used RNA transcripts (as template). The authors performed first-round RT-PCR with HTBI primers and then a second-round multiplex PCR. Each CDR3 protein gets one entry after TCRdb re-called the multiplex PCR reads with MiXCR. The repertoire holds hundreds of thousands of distinct CDR3 sequences, with roughly 14% as singletons. Sequences were obtained from blood. These receptors were obtained from a woman under 40 with Graves' ophthalmopathy.

The chain has TRBV4-2 and TRBJ1-1, with TRBD1 matching 10 bases. V was clipped by 1 base and J by 1 base; unmatched bases: 6. Germline loops: CDR1 LGHNA, CDR2 YNFKEQ. The CDR3 runs 17 residues. The CDR3 protein is CASSQGPGQGRNTEAFF. The CDR3 DNA reads TGTGCCAGCAGCCAAGGCCCGGGACAGGGGAGGAACACTGAAGCTTTCTTT.

The chain employs TRBV4-1 and TRBJ2-7; perhaps TRBD2 as D (5 bases). This CDR3 contains 16 residues. Deletions cut 2 bases from V and 3 bases from J, with 17 bases between. CDR1 MGHRA and CDR2 YSYEKL come from the germline V gene. The chain's CDR3 is CASSQPTASRYYEQYF. CDR3 sequence (DNA): TGCGCCAGCAGCCAACCCACGGCTAGCCGCTACTACGAGCAGTACTTC.

This clonotype was counted ten times or more. This chain joins TRBV12-3 or TRBV12-4 and TRBJ2-4; 9 nucleotides align to TRBD2. The V gene end was trimmed by 6 bases and the J gene end by 1 base; junction bases not matched to a gene: 10. This CDR3 spans 17 amino acids. The CDR3 bases are TGTGCCAGCAGCCTCTATGGCGGGAGGGCCGCCAAAAACATTCAGTACTTC. This codes for CASSLYGGRAAKNIQYF.

The sample holds many counts of this clonotype. This chain links TRBV5-1 with TRBJ1-2; 7 bases align to TRBD1. Germline loops: CDR1 SGHRS, CDR2 YFSETQ. There are 13 residues in the CDR3. With 4 bases clipped from V and 3 bases from J, the junction kept 3 bases outside the gene matches. CDR3 protein: CASSTGTDYGYTF. The CDR3 coding sequence is TGCGCCAGCAGCACCGGGACAGACTATGGCTACACCTTC.

The chain combines TRBV4-2 with TRBJ1-2, with D possibly TRBD1 on 5 matching bases. CDR1 is LGHNA and CDR2 is YNFKEQ in the germline V gene. The CDR3 loop spans 16 amino acids. Trimming shortened V by 0 bases and J by 0 bases, and 11 bases separated the two germline ends. The CDR3 nucleotides read TGTGCCAGCAGCCAAGAGTCCGGGGGACCTAACTATGGCTACACCTTC. It codes for CASSQESGGPNYGYTF.

This clonotype was recorded only once. An end of the junction does not agree with germline; a read error may underlie this. V usage is TRBV28 and J usage is TRBJ2-4; 7 bases are shared with TRBD2. The CDR3 has 14 amino acids. CDR1 is MDHEN, CDR2 SYDVKM, per germline. The CDR3, as DNA: TGTGCCAGCAGCCCAAGCGGGGCTGAAAACACTCAGTACTTC. Translation: CASSPSGAENTQYF.

V is TRBV6-1 and J is TRBJ1-1, with 8 bases lining up with TRBD1. V was clipped by 6 bases and J by 5 bases; unmatched bases: 8. The CDR3 is 14 amino acids. The germline V gene encodes CDR1 MNHNS and CDR2 SASEGT. The CDR3 bases are TGTGCCAGCAGCCCAGGGGGCCGAAAGACTGAAGCTTTCTTT. As protein: CASSPGGRKTEAFF.

This clonotype was seen repeatedly, ten times or more. This sequence joins TRBV12-3 or TRBV12-4 and TRBJ2-2; unclear D gene. This CDR3 region has 13 residues. The V end lost 10 bases, the J end lost 6 bases, and 15 bases lay between the germline ends. This CDR3 reads CATDTGVPGELFF. In DNA, the CDR3 is TGTGCCACAGATACTGGTGTTCCCGGGGAGCTGTTTTTT.